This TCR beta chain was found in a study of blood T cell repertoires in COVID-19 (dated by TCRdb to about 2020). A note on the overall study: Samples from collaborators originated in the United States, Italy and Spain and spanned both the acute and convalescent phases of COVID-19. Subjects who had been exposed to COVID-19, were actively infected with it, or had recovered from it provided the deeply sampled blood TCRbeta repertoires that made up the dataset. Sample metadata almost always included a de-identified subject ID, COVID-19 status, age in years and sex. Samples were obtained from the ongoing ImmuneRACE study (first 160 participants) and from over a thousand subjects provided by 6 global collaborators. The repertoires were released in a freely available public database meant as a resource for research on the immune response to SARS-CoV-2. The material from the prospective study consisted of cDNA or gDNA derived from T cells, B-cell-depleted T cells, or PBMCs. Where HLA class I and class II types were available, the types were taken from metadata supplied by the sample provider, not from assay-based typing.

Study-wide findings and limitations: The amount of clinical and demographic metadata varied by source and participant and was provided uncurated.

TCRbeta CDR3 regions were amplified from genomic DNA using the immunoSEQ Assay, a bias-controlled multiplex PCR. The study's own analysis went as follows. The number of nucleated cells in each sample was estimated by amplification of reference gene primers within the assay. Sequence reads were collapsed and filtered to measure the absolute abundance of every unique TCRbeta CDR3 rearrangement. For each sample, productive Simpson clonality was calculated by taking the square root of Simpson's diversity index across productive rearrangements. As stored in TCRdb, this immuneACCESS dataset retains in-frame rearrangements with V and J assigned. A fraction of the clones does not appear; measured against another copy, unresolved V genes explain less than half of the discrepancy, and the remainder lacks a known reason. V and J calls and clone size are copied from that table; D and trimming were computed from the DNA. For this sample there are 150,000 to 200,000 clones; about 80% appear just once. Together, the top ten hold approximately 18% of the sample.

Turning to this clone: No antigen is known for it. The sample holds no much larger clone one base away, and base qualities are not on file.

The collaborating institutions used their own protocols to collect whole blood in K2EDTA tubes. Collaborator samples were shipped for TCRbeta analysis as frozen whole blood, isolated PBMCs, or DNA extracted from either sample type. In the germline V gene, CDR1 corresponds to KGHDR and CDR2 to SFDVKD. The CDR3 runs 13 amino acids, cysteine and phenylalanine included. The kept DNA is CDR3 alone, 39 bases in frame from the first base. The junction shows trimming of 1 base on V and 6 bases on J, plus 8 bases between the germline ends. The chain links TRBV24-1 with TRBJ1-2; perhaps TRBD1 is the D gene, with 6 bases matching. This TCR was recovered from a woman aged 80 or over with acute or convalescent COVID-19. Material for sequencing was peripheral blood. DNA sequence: TGTGCCACCAGTGATTTCAGGGGAGATGGCTACACCTTC. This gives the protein CATSDFRGDGYTF.